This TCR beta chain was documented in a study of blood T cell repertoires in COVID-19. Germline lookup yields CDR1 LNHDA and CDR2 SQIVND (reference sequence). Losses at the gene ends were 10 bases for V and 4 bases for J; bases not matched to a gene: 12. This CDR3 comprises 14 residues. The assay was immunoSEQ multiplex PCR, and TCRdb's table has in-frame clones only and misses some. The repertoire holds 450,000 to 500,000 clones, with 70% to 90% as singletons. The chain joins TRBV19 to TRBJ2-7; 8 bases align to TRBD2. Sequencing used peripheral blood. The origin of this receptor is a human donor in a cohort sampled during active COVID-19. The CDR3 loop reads CATSAGTSLYEQYF. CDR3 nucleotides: TGTGCCACCTCAGCCGGGACTAGTCTGTACGAGCAGTACTTC.